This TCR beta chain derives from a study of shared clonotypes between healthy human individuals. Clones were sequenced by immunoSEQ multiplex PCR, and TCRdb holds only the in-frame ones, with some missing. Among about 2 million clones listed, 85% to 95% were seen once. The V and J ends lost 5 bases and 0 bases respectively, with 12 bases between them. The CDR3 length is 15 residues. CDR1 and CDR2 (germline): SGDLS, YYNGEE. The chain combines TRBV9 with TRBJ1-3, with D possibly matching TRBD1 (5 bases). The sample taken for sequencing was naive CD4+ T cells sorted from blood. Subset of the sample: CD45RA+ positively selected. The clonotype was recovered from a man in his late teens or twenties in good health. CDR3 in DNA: TGTGCCAGCAGTCCGACAGCACTCTCTGGAAACACCATATATTTT. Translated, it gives CASSPTALSGNTIYF.